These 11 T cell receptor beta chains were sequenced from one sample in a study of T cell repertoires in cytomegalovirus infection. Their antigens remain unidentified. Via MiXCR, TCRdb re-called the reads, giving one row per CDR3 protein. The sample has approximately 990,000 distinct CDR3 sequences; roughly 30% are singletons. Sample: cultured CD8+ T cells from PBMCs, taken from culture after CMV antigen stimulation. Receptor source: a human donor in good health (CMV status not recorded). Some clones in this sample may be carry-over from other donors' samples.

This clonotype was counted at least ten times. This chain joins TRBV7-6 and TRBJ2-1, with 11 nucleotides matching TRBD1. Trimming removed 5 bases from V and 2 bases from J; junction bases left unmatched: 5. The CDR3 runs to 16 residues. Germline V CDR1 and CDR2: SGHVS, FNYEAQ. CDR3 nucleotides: TGTGCCAGCAGCATAGGGACAGGGGGAACCTACAATGAGCAGTTCTTC. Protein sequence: CASSIGTGGTYNEQFF.

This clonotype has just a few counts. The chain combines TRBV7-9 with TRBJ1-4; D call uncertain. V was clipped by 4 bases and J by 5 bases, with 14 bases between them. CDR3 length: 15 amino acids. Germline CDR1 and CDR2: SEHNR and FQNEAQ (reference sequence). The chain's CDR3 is CASSSRQGGNEKLFF. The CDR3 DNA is TGTGCCAGCAGCTCCCGACAAGGAGGGAATGAAAAACTGTTTTTT. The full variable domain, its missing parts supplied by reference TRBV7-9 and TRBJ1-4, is DTGVSQNPRHKITKRGQNVTFRCDPISEHNRLYWYRQTLGQGPEFLTYFQNEAQLEKSRLLSDRFSAERPKGSFSTLEIQRTEQGDSAMYLCASSSRQGGNEKLFFGSGTQLSVL.

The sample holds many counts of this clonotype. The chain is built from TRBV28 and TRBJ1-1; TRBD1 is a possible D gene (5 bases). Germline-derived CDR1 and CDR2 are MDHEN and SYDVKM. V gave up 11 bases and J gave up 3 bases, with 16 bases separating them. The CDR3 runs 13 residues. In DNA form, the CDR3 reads TGTGCCGCCAATGGGGGATCATACACTGAAGCTTTCTTT. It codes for CAANGGSYTEAFF.

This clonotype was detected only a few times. This chain's CDR3 is CASSYGRAGTQYF. CDR3 sequence (DNA): TGTGCCAGCAGTTATGGCAGGGCGGGGACCCAGTACTTC. This chain links TRBV27 with TRBJ2-5; either TRBD1 or TRBD2 may supply D (5 bases each). Germline CDR1 and CDR2: MNHEY and SMNVEV (reference sequence). The CDR3 runs to 13 residues. The V and J ends lost 4 bases and 7 bases respectively, with 13 bases between them.

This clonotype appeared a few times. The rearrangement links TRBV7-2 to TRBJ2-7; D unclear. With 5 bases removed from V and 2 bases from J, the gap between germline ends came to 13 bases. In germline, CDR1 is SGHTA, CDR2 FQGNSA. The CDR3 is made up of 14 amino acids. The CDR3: CASSLFGPAYEQYF. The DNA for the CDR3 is TGTGCCAGCAGCCTCTTCGGCCCTGCCTACGAGCAGTACTTC.

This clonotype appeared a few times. This CDR3 is CASSFGASLGNEQFF. CDR3 sequence (DNA): TGTGCCAGCAGCTTTGGCGCCTCCCTAGGCAATGAGCAGTTCTTC. V gene TRBV7-8 combines with J gene TRBJ2-1; no clear D gene. This CDR3 has 15 amino acids. The V and J ends lost 3 bases and 6 bases respectively, with 15 bases between them. From germline, CDR1 is SGHVS and CDR2 FQNEAQ. Based on the CDR3 plus reference TRBV7-8 and TRBJ2-1, the full variable domain is GAGVSQSPRYKVAKRGQDVALRCDPISGHVSLFWYQQALGQGPEFLTYFQNEAQLDKSGLPSDRFFAERPEGSVSTLKIQRTQQEDSAVYLCASSFGASLGNEQFFGPGTRLTVL.

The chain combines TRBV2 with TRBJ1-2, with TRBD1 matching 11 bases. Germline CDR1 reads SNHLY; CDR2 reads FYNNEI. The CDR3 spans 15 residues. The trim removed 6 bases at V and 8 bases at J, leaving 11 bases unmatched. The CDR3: CASRGTGGRGSGYTF. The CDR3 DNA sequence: TGTGCCAGCAGAGGGACAGGGGGTAGAGGCAGCGGCTACACCTTC.

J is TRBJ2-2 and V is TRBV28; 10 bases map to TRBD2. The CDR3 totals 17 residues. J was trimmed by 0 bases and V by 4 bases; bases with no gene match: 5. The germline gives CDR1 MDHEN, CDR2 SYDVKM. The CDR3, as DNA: TGTGCCAGCAGTTGGCCTAGCGGGGGAACGAACACCGGGGAGCTGTTTTTT. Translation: CASSWPSGGTNTGELFF.

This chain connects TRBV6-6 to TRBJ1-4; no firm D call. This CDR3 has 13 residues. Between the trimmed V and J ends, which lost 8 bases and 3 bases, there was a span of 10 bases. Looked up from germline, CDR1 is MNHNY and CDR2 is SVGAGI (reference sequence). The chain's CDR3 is CASGLTANEKLFF. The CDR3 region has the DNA TGTGCCAGCGGCCTTACGGCTAATGAAAAACTGTTTTTT.

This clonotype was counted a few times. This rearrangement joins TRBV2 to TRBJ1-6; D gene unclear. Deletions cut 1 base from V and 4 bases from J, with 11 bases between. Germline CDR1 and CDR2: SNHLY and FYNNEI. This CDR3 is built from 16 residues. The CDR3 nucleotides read TGTGCCAGCAGTGAAGGGAAGAGCAGATATAATTCACCCCTCCACTTT. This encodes CASSEGKSRYNSPLHF.

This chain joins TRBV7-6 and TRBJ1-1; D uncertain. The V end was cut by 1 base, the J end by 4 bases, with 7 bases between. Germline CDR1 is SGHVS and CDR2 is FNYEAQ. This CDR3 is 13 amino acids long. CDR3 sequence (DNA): TGTGCCAGCAGCTTAGAACTTTCCACTGAAGCTTTCTTT. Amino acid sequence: CASSLELSTEAFF.